These 6 T cell receptor beta chains came from one sample sequenced in a study of T cell responses to AZD1222 COVID-19 vaccine. Clones were read by immunoSEQ multiplex PCR, and TCRdb kept only the in-frame ones, dropping some. This repertoire shows 100,000 to 150,000 clones, about 93% found once; its top ten account for 5%. Here the sequenced sample was peripheral blood, taken 28 days after the second AZD1222 dose. These TCRs come from an adult who received the AZD1222 COVID-19 vaccine.

The rearrangement links TRBV7-2 to TRBJ1-1; D is unresolved. The V end was cut by 7 bases, the J end by 6 bases, with 15 bases between. CDR3 length: 13 residues. Germline V lookup: CDR1 SGHTA, CDR2 FQGNSA. The CDR3 bases are TGTGCCAGCATGCGGGGTAATTCGGCTGAAGCTTTCTTT. It yields the protein CASMRGNSAEAFF.

The rearrangement uses TRBV12-3 or TRBV12-4 and TRBJ2-1; 7 nucleotides match TRBD2. The CDR3 has 13 residues. Unmatched junction bases numbered 7, after V lost 3 bases and J lost 11 bases. The CDR3 nucleotides read TGTGCCAGCAGTTTGCGGGGGAAGTATAAGCAGTTCTTC. Translating it yields CASSLRGKYKQFF.

The J gene is TRBJ1-2, the V gene TRBV27; 10 nucleotides align to TRBD1. The CDR3 is 13 residues long. The junction had 7 bases not matched to a gene; V was cut back by 10 bases and J by 5 bases. Germline V gives CDR1 MNHEY, CDR2 SMNVEV (reference sequence). The CDR3 DNA sequence: TGTGCCACTAGGACAGGGGGATTGTATGGCTACACCTTC. It encodes CATRTGGLYGYTF.

The gene calls are TRBV5-1 and TRBJ2-1; D gene ambiguous. Germline V gene sequence: CDR1 SGHRS, CDR2 YFSETQ. Trimming stripped 4 bases from V and 10 bases from J, with 24 bases between. CDR3 size: 16 residues. CDR3 sequence reads: CASSTGSPGATGEQFF. The CDR3 DNA follows: TGCGCCAGCAGCACCGGATCCCCGGGCGCTACTGGGGAGCAGTTCTTC.

V gene TRBV6-2 or TRBV6-3 combines with J gene TRBJ2-1; 7 nucleotides agree with TRBD1. This CDR3 is 14 amino acids long. Per germline, CDR1 MNHEY and CDR2 SVGEGT. Losses at the gene ends were 6 bases for V and 9 bases for J; bases not matched to a gene: 11. The CDR3 loop reads CASSPGTPGGEQFF. Here the CDR3 DNA reads TGTGCCAGCAGCCCCGGGACCCCAGGGGGTGAGCAGTTCTTC.

The rearrangement links TRBV27 to TRBJ2-7, with D possibly being TRBD1 (5 bases). Germline V gene sequence: CDR1 MNHEY, CDR2 SMNVEV (reference sequence). The CDR3 covers 12 residues. V lost 5 bases to trimming and J lost 6 bases, with 11 bases between them. In DNA form, the CDR3 reads TGTGCCAGCAGTGCAGGACACCGCGAGCAGTACTTC. Amino acid sequence: CASSAGHREQYF.